These 9 T cell receptor beta chains were sequenced from one sample in a study of blood T cells in healthy people across ages. The use of a sample-barcoded 5' primer and a J-beta primer mix characterized a second PCR of roughly 6 to 11 cycles. TCRdb reprocessed the 5' RACE reads with MiXCR, giving one entry per CDR3 protein. In the table there are roughly 1 million distinct CDR3 sequences, about 23% of which are singletons. A further study also used this sample, focusing on T cells of mothers and their children.

The sample was blood. The receptor set was obtained from a girl aged 2-10 years in good health.

In this sample, this clonotype turned up a few times. The chain employs TRBV12-5 and TRBJ2-4; no clear D gene. The V end lost 4 bases, the J end lost 5 bases, and 15 bases lay between the germline ends. This CDR3 contains 15 residues. Germline loops: CDR1 LGHNT, CDR2 FRNRAP. The CDR3 DNA follows: TGTGCTAGTGGTTCATTCGGTGGGTCTGAAAACATTCAGTACTTC. This gives the protein CASGSFGGSENIQYF.

V gene TRBV7-2 combines with J gene TRBJ1-1; TRBD1 matches 7 bases. The length of the CDR3 is 13 residues. The ends lost 10 bases at V and 1 base at J; junction bases unmatched: 6. Germline CDR1 SGHTA, CDR2 FQGNSA. The CDR3 protein is CATRPGGNTEAFF. For the CDR3, the DNA is TGTGCCACCCGCCCAGGGGGGAACACTGAAGCTTTCTTT.

This rearrangement joins TRBV28 to TRBJ1-2; TRBD1 might be the D (6 bases). Deletions cut 6 bases from V and 3 bases from J, with 17 bases between. The germline CDR1 and CDR2 sequences are MDHEN and SYDVKM. CDR3 size: 15 residues. CDR3 region: CASSRIDQGYYGYTF. In DNA form, the CDR3 reads TGTGCCAGCAGCCGAATAGACCAGGGGTACTATGGCTACACCTTC.

This clonotype has more than one count but fewer than ten. One junction end does not reproduce the germline sequence, and a read error may be involved. The gene calls are TRBV3-1 and TRBJ2-1; no definite D call. CDR1 LGHDT and CDR2 YNNKEL come from the germline V gene (reference sequence). This CDR3 comprises 12 residues. The CDR3 loop reads CASSQVMSEQYF. In DNA form, the CDR3 reads TGTGCCAGCAGCCAAGTTATGAGCGAGCAATACTTC.

This clonotype was seen only a few times. The chain links TRBV5-1 to TRBJ1-1; TRBD1 is a possible D gene (5 bases). Germline CDR1 and CDR2: SGHRS and YFSETQ. V was clipped by 6 bases and J by 4 bases, with 19 bases between them. The length of the CDR3 is 15 residues. Written as DNA, the CDR3 is TGCGCCAGCACGAGTGGCACTGAGGGGTTCACTGAAGCTTTCTTT. Protein product: CASTSGTEGFTEAFF.

This clonotype was seen a single time. The rearrangement links TRBV29-1 to TRBJ1-2; possible D gene TRBD1, 5 bases. Trimming removed 0 bases from V and 4 bases from J, with 9 bases in between. CDR3 length equals 13 residues. The germline CDR1 and CDR2 sequences are SQVTM and ANQGSEA. The CDR3 DNA sequence: TGCAGCGTTGAAGATCCTAGGGGCTATGGCTACACCTTC. Amino acid sequence: CSVEDPRGYGYTF.

Notes on this clonotype: At one end, the junction sequence differs from germline, possibly due to a read error. V gene TRBV4-3 combines with J gene TRBJ2-5, with D tentatively TRBD2 (6 bases). The CDR3 is made up of 15 amino acids. The V gene's germline CDR1 is LGHNA and CDR2 YSLEER. The CDR3 is CASSEDAGPQETQYF. As DNA, the CDR3 is TGCGCCAGCAGCGAAGATGCGGGACCACAAGAGACCCAGTACTTC.

This clonotype was observed a handful of times. The J gene is TRBJ2-1, the V gene TRBV12-3 or TRBV12-4; TRBD2 agrees at 9 bases. V trimming: 10 bases; J trimming: 15 bases; junction bases outside the gene matches: 10. CDR3 length equals 11 residues. This CDR3 reads CANSPGTSTFF. The CDR3 nucleotides are TGTGCCAACAGCCCCGGGACTAGCACGTTCTTC.

This clonotype turned up a few times. This chain uses TRBV12-3 or TRBV12-4 with TRBJ2-6; TRBD2 agrees at 12 bases. V was clipped by 4 bases and J by 7 bases; unmatched bases: 14. The CDR3 covers 19 residues. CDR3 DNA: TGTGCCAGCAGTTCCAGGGCTAGCGGGAGGGTTATGGGAGCCAACGTCCTGACTTTC. Its translation: CASSSRASGRVMGANVLTF.